These T cell receptor beta chains were read from a single sample in a study of PD-L1 blockade in urothelial cancer. Sequencing was performed with immunoSEQ multiplex PCR; in TCRdb, only in-frame clones are kept and a portion is missing. The sample has around 130,000 clones; less than 85% are singletons. The specimen comprised PBMCs, sampled around atezolizumab (anti-PD-L1) treatment. These receptors were obtained from a man aged 50 to 59 with urothelial cancer. The CDR3 runs from the conserved cysteine through the conserved F or W. The D gene is left open where the match is weak. Clone size is stated in some rows and not others, as once, few, many or a class when expanded.

once,TRBJ1-2,TRBV28,.,TGTGCCAGCAGTTTGGGAGGGGATAATAACTATGGCTACACCTTC,CASSLGGDNNYGYTF
.,TRBJ2-7,TRBV30,TRBD1,TGTGCCCGGAGTGTACTTATGACAGGGTCCCGGCAGCAGTACTTC,CARSVLMTGSRQQYF
.,TRBJ2-3,TRBV28,TRBD2,TGTGCCAGCAGTTTATGGGGTAGCGGGAGTTCAGATACGCAGTATTTT,CASSLWGSGSSDTQYF
.,TRBJ1-3,TRBV6-1,.,TGTGCCAGCAGTGAAAGGTACAGCAGGGGAACTGGAAACACCATATATTTT,CASSERYSRGTGNTIYF
once,TRBJ2-7,TRBV28,.,TGTGCCAGCAACGGGCAGGGAAAGAGGTCCATATACTACGAGCAGTACTTC,CASNGQGKRSIYYEQYF
.,TRBJ2-3,TRBV5-6,.,TGTGCCAGCAGCTGGGGCCTACAGGGGAGGGATACGCAGTATTTT,CASSWGLQGRDTQYF
few,TRBJ2-2,TRBV19,TRBD2,TGTGCCAGTAGCCTCCGGTCGGGCCTAGCGGGAGATACCGGGGAGCTGTTTTTT,CASSLRSGLAGDTGELFF
.,TRBJ2-3,TRBV6-5,.,TGTGCCAGCAGTTCCCCAGGGAAAACAGATACGCAGTATTTT,CASSSPGKTDTQYF
.,TRBJ1-4,TRBV7-6,TRBD1,TGTGCCAGCAGCTTAGGGCAGGGGGCGCGAAAACTGTTTTTT,CASSLGQGARKLFF
once,TRBJ2-3,TRBV6-5,.,TGTGCCAGCAGTTCACCGGGAAGGTCTGGAGATACGCAGTATTTT,CASSSPGRSGDTQYF
.,TRBJ1-5,TRBV4-1,.,TGCGCCAGCAGCCAAGATGGCAGGGACAATCAGCCCCAGCATTTT,CASSQDGRDNQPQHF
.,TRBJ1-6,TRBV5-1,TRBD1,TGCGCCAGCAGCTTGGTAGGGGGCCGTAATTCACCCCTCCACTTT,CASSLVGGRNSPLHF
once,TRBJ2-2,TRBV11-2,.,TGTGCCAGCAGCTTAATCGGCGGGGAGCTGTTTTTT,CASSLIGGELFF
few,TRBJ2-7,TRBV2,TRBD1,TGTGCCAGCAGTTTACAGGGGTACGAGCAGTACTTC,CASSLQGYEQYF
.,TRBJ2-5,TRBV7-2,.,TGTGCCAGCAGCTTGTTCGGGAACTCCGAGACCCAGTACTTC,CASSLFGNSETQYF
.,TRBJ1-2,TRBV28,TRBD1,TGTGCCAGCAGTTTCGAAAGACCGGGACAGGGAGGGTACGGCTACACCTTC,CASSFERPGQGGYGYTF
.,TRBJ1-4,TRBV5-4,.,TGTGCCAGCAGCTTTGGCACGTCTAATGAAAAACTGTTTTTT,CASSFGTSNEKLFF
.,TRBJ2-1,TRBV7-9,.,TGTGCCAGCAGCTTAGCGGGCGAGCAGTTCTTC,CASSLAGEQFF
once,TRBJ1-2,TRBV14,.,TGTGCCAGCCGAGGGGGGGCCAGTGGCTACACCTTC,CASRGGASGYTF
.,TRBJ2-3,TRBV12-2,.,TGTGCAAGTCCGACTAGCGGGAGGCCTCTACAGTATTTT,CASPTSGRPLQYF
.,TRBJ1-1,TRBV6-5,TRBD1,TGTGCCAGCAACAAACCGGGACAGGAAAACACTGAAGCTTTCTTT,CASNKPGQENTEAFF
.,TRBJ2-1,TRBV28,TRBD2,TGTGCCAGCAGTGTCCCCACTAGCGGGAGCCATGAGCAGTTCTTC,CASSVPTSGSHEQFF
.,TRBJ2-1,TRBV4-2,TRBD1,TGTGCCAGCAGCCGTACGGGACAGGGGGGATCCTACAATGAGCAGTTCTTC,CASSRTGQGGSYNEQFF
.,TRBJ2-3,TRBV19,.,TGTGCCAGTAGGGACTCCGGGCGGGATCTAGCAGATACGCAGTATTTT,CASRDSGRDLADTQYF
.,TRBJ2-2,TRBV10-3,.,TGTGCCATCAGTGACCCTAGCTCCGGGGAGCTGTTTTTT,CAISDPSSGELFF